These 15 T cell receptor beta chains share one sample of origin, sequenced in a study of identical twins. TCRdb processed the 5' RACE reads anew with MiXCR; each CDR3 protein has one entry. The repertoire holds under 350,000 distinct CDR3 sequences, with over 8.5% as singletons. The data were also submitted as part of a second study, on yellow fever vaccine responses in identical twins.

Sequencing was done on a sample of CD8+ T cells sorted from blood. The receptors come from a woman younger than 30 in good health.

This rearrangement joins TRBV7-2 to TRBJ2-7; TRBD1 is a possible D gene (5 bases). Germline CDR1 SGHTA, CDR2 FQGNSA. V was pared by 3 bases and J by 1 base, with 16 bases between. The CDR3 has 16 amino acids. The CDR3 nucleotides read TGTGCCAGCAGCTTTCCCAGGGTGTTTGAATCCTACGAGCAGTACTTC. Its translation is CASSFPRVFESYEQYF.

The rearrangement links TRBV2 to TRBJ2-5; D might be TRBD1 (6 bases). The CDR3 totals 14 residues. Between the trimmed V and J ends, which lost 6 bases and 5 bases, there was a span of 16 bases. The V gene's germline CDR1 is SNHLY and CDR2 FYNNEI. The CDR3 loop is CASRDTGFLETQYF. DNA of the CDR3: TGTGCCAGCAGGGATACAGGGTTTTTGGAGACCCAGTACTTC.

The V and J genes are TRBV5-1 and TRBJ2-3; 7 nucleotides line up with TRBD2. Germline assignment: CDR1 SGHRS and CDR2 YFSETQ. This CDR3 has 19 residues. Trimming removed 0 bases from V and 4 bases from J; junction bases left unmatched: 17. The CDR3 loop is CASSLEHSGSWGGPDTQYF. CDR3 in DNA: TGCGCCAGCAGCTTGGAGCATAGCGGGTCCTGGGGAGGCCCAGATACGCAGTATTTT.

CDR3 sequence reads: CASSPYRPGQSSYEQYF. The CDR3 DNA is TGTGCCAGCAGCCCCTACCGACCGGGACAGAGCTCCTACGAGCAGTACTTC. This chain connects TRBV7-9 to TRBJ2-7; 7 bases align to TRBD1. Looked up from germline, CDR1 is SEHNR and CDR2 is FQNEAQ (reference sequence). V lost 5 bases, J lost 0 bases, and 13 bases stayed unmatched. The CDR3 sequence is 17 residues long.

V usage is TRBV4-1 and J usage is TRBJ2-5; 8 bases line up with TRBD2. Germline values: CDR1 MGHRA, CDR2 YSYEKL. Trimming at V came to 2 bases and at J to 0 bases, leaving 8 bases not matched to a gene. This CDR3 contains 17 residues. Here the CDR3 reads CASSQQTGGINQETQYF. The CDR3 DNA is TGCGCCAGCAGCCAACAAACGGGGGGGATTAACCAAGAGACCCAGTACTTC.

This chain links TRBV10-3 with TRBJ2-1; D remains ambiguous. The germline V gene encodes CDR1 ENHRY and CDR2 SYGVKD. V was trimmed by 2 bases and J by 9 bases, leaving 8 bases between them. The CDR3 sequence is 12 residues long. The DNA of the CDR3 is TGTGCCATCAGTGAGACGGTTGGTGAGCAGTTCTTC. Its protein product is CAISETVGEQFF.

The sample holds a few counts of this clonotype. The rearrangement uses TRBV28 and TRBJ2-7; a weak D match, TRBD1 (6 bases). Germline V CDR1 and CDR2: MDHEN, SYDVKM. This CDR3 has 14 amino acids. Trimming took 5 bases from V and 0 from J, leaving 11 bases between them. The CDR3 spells CASSGGLYSYEQYF. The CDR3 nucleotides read TGTGCCAGCAGTGGGGGCCTTTACTCCTACGAGCAGTACTTC.

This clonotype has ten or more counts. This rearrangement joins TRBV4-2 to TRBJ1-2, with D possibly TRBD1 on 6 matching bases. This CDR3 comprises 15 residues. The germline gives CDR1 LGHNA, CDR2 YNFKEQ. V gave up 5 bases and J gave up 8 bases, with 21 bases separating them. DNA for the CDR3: TGTGCCAGCAGCTCCCGGACAGTCCCATCGTGGGGCTACACCTTC. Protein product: CASSSRTVPSWGYTF.

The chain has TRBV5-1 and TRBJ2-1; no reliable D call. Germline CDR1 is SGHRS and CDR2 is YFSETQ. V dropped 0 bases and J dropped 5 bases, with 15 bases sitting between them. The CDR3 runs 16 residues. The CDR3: CASSLGLIEKDNEQFF. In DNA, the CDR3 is TGCGCCAGCAGCTTGGGTCTAATCGAGAAGGACAATGAGCAGTTCTTC.

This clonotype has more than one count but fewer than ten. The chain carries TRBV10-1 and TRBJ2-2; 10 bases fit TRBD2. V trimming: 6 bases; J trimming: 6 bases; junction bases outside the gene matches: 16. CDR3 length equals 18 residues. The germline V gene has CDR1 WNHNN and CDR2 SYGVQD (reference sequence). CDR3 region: CASRESPGTSETSGELFF. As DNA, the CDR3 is TGCGCCAGCAGAGAAAGTCCGGGGACTAGCGAGACCTCCGGGGAGCTGTTTTTT.

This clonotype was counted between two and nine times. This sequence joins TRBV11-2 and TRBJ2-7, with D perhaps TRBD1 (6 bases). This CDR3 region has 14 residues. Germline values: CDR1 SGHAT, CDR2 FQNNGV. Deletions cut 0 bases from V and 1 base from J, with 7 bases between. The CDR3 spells CASSLDTGSYEQYF. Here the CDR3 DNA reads TGTGCCAGCAGCTTAGACACAGGGTCCTACGAGCAGTACTTC.

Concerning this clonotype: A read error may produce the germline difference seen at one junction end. In DNA, the CDR3 is TGTGCCAGCAGCTTAGGTCCTACTAGCGGGGGGCCGTCCTTC. Translated: CASSLGPTSGGPSF. The rearrangement uses TRBV7-3 and TRBJ2-1; 12 bases are shared with TRBD2. Per the germline V gene, CDR1 is SGHTA and CDR2 is FQGTGA. CDR3 length: 14 amino acids.

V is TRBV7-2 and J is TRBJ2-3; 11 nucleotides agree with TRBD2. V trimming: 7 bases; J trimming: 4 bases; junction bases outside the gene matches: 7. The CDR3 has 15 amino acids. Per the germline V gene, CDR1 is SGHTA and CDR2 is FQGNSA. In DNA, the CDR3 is TGTGCCAGCAACCTTAGCGGGGGGGCTTCAGATACGCAGTATTTT. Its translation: CASNLSGGASDTQYF.

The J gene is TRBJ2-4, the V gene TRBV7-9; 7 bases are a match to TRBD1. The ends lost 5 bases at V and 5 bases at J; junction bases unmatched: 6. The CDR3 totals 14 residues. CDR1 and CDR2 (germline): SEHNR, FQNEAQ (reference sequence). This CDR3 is CASSHRDRENIQYF. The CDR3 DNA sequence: TGTGCCAGCAGCCACCGGGACAGAGAAAACATTCAGTACTTC.

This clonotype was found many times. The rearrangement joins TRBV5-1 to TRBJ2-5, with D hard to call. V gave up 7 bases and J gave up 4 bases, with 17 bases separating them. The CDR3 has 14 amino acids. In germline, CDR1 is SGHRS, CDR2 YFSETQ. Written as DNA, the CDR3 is TGCGCCAGCGCGCCACCTAGTTTTGGAGAGACCCAGTACTTC. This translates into CASAPPSFGETQYF.